One TCR beta chain is described in this entry. Its antigen is as yet unknown. TCRdb itself ran the RT-PCR reads through MiXCR, one entry per CDR3 protein. The repertoire holds about 500,000 distinct CDR3 sequences, with 16% as singletons. This entry belongs to a study of response to subunit inactivated influenza vaccine. Findings and caveats of the study: With each seasonal influenza vaccination, the authors suggested, few new T cells are recruited.

Unmatched junction bases numbered 12, after V lost 6 bases and J lost 6 bases. CDR3 length: 14 amino acids. Germline V lookup: CDR1 DFQATT, CDR2 SNEGSKA (reference sequence). The clonotype was recovered from a man between 50 and 69 years old who received an inactivated influenza vaccine. This chain links TRBV20-1 with TRBJ2-7; 9 positions agree with TRBD1. The input for sequencing was CD4+ T cells sorted from PBMCs, taken roughly 24 months after vaccination. This CDR3 is CSAQVGQGILEQYF. Here the CDR3 DNA reads TGCAGTGCCCAGGTGGGACAGGGTATCCTCGAGCAGTACTTC.